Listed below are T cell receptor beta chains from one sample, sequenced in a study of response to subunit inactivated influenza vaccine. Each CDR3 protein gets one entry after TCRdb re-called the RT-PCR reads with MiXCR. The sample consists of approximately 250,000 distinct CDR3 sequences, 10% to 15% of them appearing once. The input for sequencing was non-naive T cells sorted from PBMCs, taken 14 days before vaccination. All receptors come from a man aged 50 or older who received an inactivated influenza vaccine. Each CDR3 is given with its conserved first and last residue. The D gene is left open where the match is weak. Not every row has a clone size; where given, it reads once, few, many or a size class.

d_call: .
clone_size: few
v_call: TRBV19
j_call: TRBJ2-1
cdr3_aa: CASRGGQGQFLSYNEQFF
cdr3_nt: TGTGCCAGTAGAGGGGGGCAGGGGCAATTTTTATCCTACAATGAGCAGTTCTTC

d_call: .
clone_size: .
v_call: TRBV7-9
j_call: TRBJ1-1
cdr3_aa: CASSRGLLNTEAFF
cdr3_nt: TGTGCCAGCAGTCGCGGGTTGCTGAACACTGAAGCTTTCTTT

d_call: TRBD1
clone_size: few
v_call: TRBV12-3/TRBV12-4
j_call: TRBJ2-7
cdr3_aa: CASRGQGGEQYF
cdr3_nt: TGTGCCAGCAGGGGACAGGGTGGCGAGCAGTACTTC

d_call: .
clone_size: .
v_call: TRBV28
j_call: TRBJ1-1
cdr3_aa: CASSPAHGEAFF
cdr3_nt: TGTGCCAGCAGCCCTGCACACGGTGAAGCTTTCTTT

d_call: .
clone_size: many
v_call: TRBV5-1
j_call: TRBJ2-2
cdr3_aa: CASSQLRDGELFF
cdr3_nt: TGCGCCAGCAGCCAACTCCGAGACGGGGAGCTGTTTTTT

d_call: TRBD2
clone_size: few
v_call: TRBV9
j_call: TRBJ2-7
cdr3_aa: CASSVAGTSKTPEQYF
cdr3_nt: TGTGCCAGCAGCGTCGCCGGGACTAGCAAGACGCCCGAGCAGTACTTC

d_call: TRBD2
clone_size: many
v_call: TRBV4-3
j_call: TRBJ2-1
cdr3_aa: CASSQTSGFSYNEQFF
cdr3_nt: TGCGCCAGCAGCCAGACTAGCGGGTTCTCCTACAATGAGCAGTTCTTC

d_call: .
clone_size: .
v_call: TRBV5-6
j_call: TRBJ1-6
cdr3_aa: CASSLGGPLHF
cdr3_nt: TGTGCCAGCAGCTTGGGTGGACCCCTCCACTTT

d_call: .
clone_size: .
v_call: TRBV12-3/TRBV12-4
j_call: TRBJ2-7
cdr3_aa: CASSLDGQTSYEQYF
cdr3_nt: TGTGCCAGCAGTTTGGACGGGCAGACCTCCTACGAGCAGTACTTC

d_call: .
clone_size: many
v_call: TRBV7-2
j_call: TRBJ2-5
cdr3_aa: CASSLLGTQYF
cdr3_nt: TGTGCCAGCAGCTTGTTAGGGACCCAGTACTTC

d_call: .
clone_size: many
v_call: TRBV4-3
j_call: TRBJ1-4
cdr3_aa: CASSQDLGTAFEKLFF
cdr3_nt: TGCGCCAGCAGCCAAGATCTGGGAACAGCGTTTGAAAAACTGTTTTTT

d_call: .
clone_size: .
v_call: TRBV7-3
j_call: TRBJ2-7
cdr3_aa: CASSLTILTEQYF
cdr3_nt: TGTGCCAGCAGCTTAACAATACTGACCGAGCAGTACTTC

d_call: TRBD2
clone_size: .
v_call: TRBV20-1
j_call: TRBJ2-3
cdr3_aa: CSANRLAGGLDTQYF
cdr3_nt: TGCAGTGCAAACAGACTAGCGGGAGGGCTAGATACGCAGTATTTT

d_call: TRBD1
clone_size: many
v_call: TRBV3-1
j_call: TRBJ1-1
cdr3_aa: CASSLGQGGTEAFF
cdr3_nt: TGTGCCAGCAGCCTCGGACAGGGTGGGACTGAAGCTTTCTTT